This entry is about one TCR beta chain. The data derive from a study of CDR3 diversity in severe acne. TCRdb re-analysed the PCR reads in MiXCR, keeping a single row per CDR3 protein. The sample includes roughly 100,000 distinct CDR3 sequences, about half of them seen just once. The specimen sequenced was blood. This clonotype originated in a male donor with acne.

For the CDR3, the DNA is TGTGCCAGCAGCCCCTCGGGGGCAGTGCCCCTGAATGGCGAGCAGCTGAATTCACCCCTCCACTTT. Its translation: CASSPSGAVPLNGEQLNSPLHF. The genes are TRBV9 and TRBJ1-6; D perhaps matches TRBD1 (6 bases). V was shortened by 4 bases and J by 7 bases, with 36 bases between the two germline ends. CDR3 length: 22 amino acids. Germline loops: CDR1 SGDLS, CDR2 YYNGEE. The full variable domain, in which reference TRBV9 and TRBJ1-6 provide the parts outside the CDR3, is DSGVTQTPKHLITATGQRVTLRCSPRSGDLSVYWYQQSLDQGLQFLIQYYNGEERAKGNILERFSAQQFPDLHSELNLSSLELGDSALYFCASSPSGAVPLNGEQLNSPLHFGNGTRLTVT.